Presented here are 5 T cell receptor beta chains from one specimen sequenced in a study of blood T cell repertoires in COVID-19. Only in-frame clones appear in the TCRdb table, and some are missing; sequencing was by immunoSEQ multiplex PCR. Of over 120,000 clones listed, over 70% were seen once; the top ten hold around 10%. Sequencing was carried out using PBMCs or T cells enriched from blood (not recorded which). All receptors come from a man aged 55-75 years who had recovered from COVID-19.

The chain employs TRBV15 and TRBJ2-7, with no clear D. CDR1 and CDR2 (germline): LNHNV, YYDKDF (reference sequence). V dropped 0 bases and J dropped 4 bases, with 13 bases sitting between them. This CDR3 has 15 residues. The CDR3 nucleotides read TGTGCCACCAGCAGAGATTTGCCGGGTTTTTACGAGCAGTACTTC. It encodes CATSRDLPGFYEQYF.

This clone was detected once. J is TRBJ2-6 and V is TRBV10-3; 9 positions agree with TRBD1. The CDR3 is 17 amino acids. J was trimmed by 0 bases and V by 6 bases; bases with no gene match: 6. Germline V CDR1 and CDR2: ENHRY, SYGVKD. The CDR3 loop reads CAISTGGPSSGANVLTF. The CDR3 coding sequence is TGTGCCATCAGCACAGGGGGCCCCAGCTCTGGGGCCAACGTCCTGACTTTC.

The chain combines TRBV19 with TRBJ2-1; D might be TRBD2 (5 bases). Germline assignment: CDR1 LNHDA and CDR2 SQIVND (reference sequence). Trimming shortened V by 3 bases and J by 10 bases, and 13 bases separated the two germline ends. This CDR3 region has 13 residues. The CDR3 sequence is CASSMMGVGEQFF. The CDR3 DNA follows: TGTGCCAGTAGTATGATGGGAGTAGGCGAGCAGTTCTTC.

The chain is built from TRBV9 and TRBJ2-2; D unresolved. Trimming took off 0 bases at V and 1 base at J, with 7 bases between the two ends. The CDR3 is 15 residues long. Per germline, CDR1 SGDLS and CDR2 YYNGEE. The CDR3 is CASSVELRNTGELFF. CDR3 coding DNA: TGTGCCAGCAGCGTAGAGCTGAGGAACACCGGGGAGCTGTTTTTT.

This clone was detected only once. V and J are TRBV3-1 (or the pseudogene TRBV3-2) and TRBJ2-1; 8 bases agree with TRBD2. Per the germline V gene, CDR1 is LGHDT and CDR2 is YNNKEL (reference sequence). The CDR3 is made up of 17 amino acids. The junction had 11 bases not matched to a gene; V was cut back by 3 bases and J by 4 bases. CDR3 sequence reads: CASSHQGTSGPYNEQFF. DNA for the CDR3: TGTGCCAGCAGCCACCAAGGAACTAGCGGACCTTACAATGAGCAGTTCTTC.